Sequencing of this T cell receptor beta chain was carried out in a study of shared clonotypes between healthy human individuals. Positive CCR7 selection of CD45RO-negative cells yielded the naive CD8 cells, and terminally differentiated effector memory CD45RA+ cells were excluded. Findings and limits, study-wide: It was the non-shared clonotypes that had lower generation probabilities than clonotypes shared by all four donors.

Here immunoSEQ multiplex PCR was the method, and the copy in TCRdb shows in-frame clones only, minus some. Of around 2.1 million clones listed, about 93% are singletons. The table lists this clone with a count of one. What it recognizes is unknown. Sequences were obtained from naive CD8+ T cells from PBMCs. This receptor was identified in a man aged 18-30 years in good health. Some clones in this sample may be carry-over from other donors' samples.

The CDR3 DNA reads as TGTGCCAGCATGTCACAGTTATCCTACGAGCAGTACTTC. Amino acid sequence: CASMSQLSYEQYF. V and J are TRBV10-3 and TRBJ2-7; no reliable D call. The CDR3 loop spans 13 amino acids. Looked up from germline, CDR1 is ENHRY and CDR2 is SYGVKD. Between the trimmed V and J ends, which lost 10 bases and 1 base, there was a span of 14 bases.